This entry lists 13 T cell receptor beta chains sequenced from one sample in a study of cytomegalovirus exposure and HLA in healthy donors. The PCR ran on 60 Vbeta and 13 Jbeta primers. The assay was immunoSEQ multiplex PCR, and TCRdb's table has in-frame clones only and misses some. The sample shows roughly 150,000 clones, 82% of them seen only once. Material for sequencing was PBMCs. The receptors were sampled from a girl aged 2-10 years in good health and CMV-seropositive.

This rearrangement joins TRBV30 to TRBJ1-2; D may be TRBD1 (6 bases). CDR3 length: 12 residues. The germline CDR1 and CDR2 sequences are GTSNPN and SVGIG (reference sequence). V lost 5 bases to trimming and J lost 6 bases, with 13 bases between them. In DNA, the CDR3 is TGTGCCTGGGATAGGGGGTTCCATGGCTACACCTTC. It translates to CAWDRGFHGYTF.

J is TRBJ1-1 and V is TRBV5-1; D not resolved. CDR3 length: 14 amino acids. Trimming stripped 2 bases from V and 4 bases from J, with 12 bases between. Germline CDR1 reads SGHRS; CDR2 reads YFSETQ. Written as DNA, the CDR3 is TGCGCCAGCAGCTTTTTCCCAGAGGGCACTGAAGCTTTCTTT. As protein: CASSFFPEGTEAFF.

CDR3 sequence reads: CASGLVLGTLGTQYF. The CDR3 nucleotides are TGTGCTAGTGGTTTGGTACTAGGAACGCTAGGGACCCAGTACTTC. The chain recombines TRBV12-5 with TRBJ2-5; TRBD2 is a possible D gene (5 bases). The germline V gene has CDR1 LGHNT and CDR2 FRNRAP. The CDR3 length is 15 residues. V lost 0 bases to trimming and J lost 7 bases, with 15 bases between them.

The CDR3 spells CASSRPGGLSYEQYF. The CDR3 bases are TGCGCCAGCAGCCGACCTGGAGGACTATCCTACGAGCAGTACTTC. The chain has TRBV5-1 and TRBJ2-5; TRBD2 is a possible D gene (6 bases). The DNA end favors TRBJ2-7, so the J call may be wrong. Germline CDR1 and CDR2: SGHRS and YFSETQ. The CDR3 runs 15 residues.

V is TRBV6-4 and J is TRBJ2-4, with D unresolved. Per germline, CDR1 MRHNA and CDR2 SNTAGT. Between the trimmed V and J ends, which lost 5 bases and 0 bases, there was a span of 8 bases. The CDR3 sequence is 14 residues long. The CDR3 DNA follows: TGTGCCAGCAGTCCCAGGCTAGCCAAAAACATTCAGTACTTC. Translation gives CASSPRLAKNIQYF.

The table lists this clone with a count of one. The V and J genes are TRBV6-1 and TRBJ2-5; weak D call: TRBD2 (5 bases). CDR1 and CDR2 from the germline V gene are MNHNS and SASEGT. Trimming took 1 base from V and 5 from J, leaving 14 bases between them. The CDR3 spans 15 residues. CDR3 nucleotides: TGTGCCAGCAGTGAAGGTCCTAGCTGGAGGGAGACCCAGTACTTC. Amino acids: CASSEGPSWRETQYF.

Regarding this clone: Other nucleotide sequences in the sample specify the same CDR3. V and J are TRBV9 and TRBJ2-1; 7 bases map to TRBD2. Trimming cost V 1 base and J 6 bases; bases outside gene matches: 7. The CDR3 totals 15 residues. Germline loops: CDR1 SGDLS, CDR2 YYNGEE. The CDR3 sequence is CASSVYASGSNEQFF. CDR3 in DNA: TGTGCCAGCAGCGTATACGCTAGCGGAAGCAATGAGCAGTTCTTC.

The CDR3 loop is CASSFQRLAGGVVGREQYF. CDR3 DNA sequence: TGTGCCAGCAGTTTCCAACGTTTAGCGGGAGGAGTGGTGGGGCGCGAGCAGTACTTC. The rearrangement links TRBV28 to TRBJ2-7; 10 positions agree with TRBD2. The V and J ends lost 3 bases and 6 bases, in that order; junction bases with no gene match: 20. Germline V gives CDR1 MDHEN, CDR2 SYDVKM. This CDR3 has 19 amino acids.

Regarding this clone: A junction end diverges from the germline sequence, so it may reflect a read error. The chain has TRBV7-7 and TRBJ2-7, with 9 bases lining up with TRBD1. This CDR3 is built from 16 residues. Per the germline V gene, CDR1 is SSHAT and CDR2 is FNYEAQ (reference sequence). The CDR3 nucleotides are TGTGCTAGCAGCGCCAGACAGGGGGAAACAACCTACGAGCAGTACTTC. It translates to CASSARQGETTYEQYF. Filled out from reference TRBV7-7 and TRBJ2-7, the complete variable domain reads GAGVSQSPRYKVTKRGQDVTLRCDPISSHATLYWYQQALGQGPEFLTYFNYEAQPDKSGLPSDRFSAERPEGSISTLTIQRTEQRDSAMYRCASSARQGETTYEQYFGPGTRLTVT.

This clone was observed a few times. The chain employs TRBV5-8 and TRBJ2-2; TRBD1 agrees at 9 bases. V trimming: 4 bases; J trimming: 5 bases; junction bases outside the gene matches: 6. The CDR3 runs 15 residues. From germline, CDR1 is SGHTS and CDR2 YDEGEE. CDR3: CASSRGTGRTGELFF. CDR3 DNA sequence: TGTGCCAGCAGCCGAGGGACAGGGAGGACCGGGGAGCTGTTTTTT.

The chain employs TRBV4-1 and TRBJ2-2; 7 bases line up with TRBD1. CDR1 MGHRA and CDR2 YSYEKL come from the germline V gene. CDR3 size: 17 residues. V was clipped by 0 bases and J by 0 bases; unmatched bases: 4. In DNA, the CDR3 is TGCGCCAGCAGCCAAGAAGGGGACAGTACGAACACCGGGGAGCTGTTTTTT. Its translation: CASSQEGDSTNTGELFF.

This rearrangement joins TRBV5-6 to TRBJ1-2, with 9 bases fitting TRBD1. V dropped 7 bases and J dropped 5; count of bases not matched to a gene: 6. This CDR3 contains 13 residues. Germline V lookup: CDR1 SGHDT, CDR2 YYEEEE. CDR3 in DNA: TGTGCCAGCCTGCAGGACAGGGGATATGGCTACACCTTC. Protein product: CASLQDRGYGYTF.

This sequence joins TRBV7-2 and TRBJ2-7; D remains unclear. The CDR3 covers 11 residues. Germline V gives CDR1 SGHTA, CDR2 FQGNSA. Between the trimmed V and J ends, which lost 3 bases and 2 bases, there was a span of 2 bases. The CDR3 nucleotides are TGTGCCAGCAGCTTCACCTACGAGCAGTACTTC. Protein sequence: CASSFTYEQYF. The full variable domain, with the rest looked up from reference TRBV7-2 and TRBJ2-7, is GAGVSQSPSNKVTEKGKDVELRCDPISGHTALYWYRQSLGQGLEFLIYFQGNSAPDKSGLPSDRFSAERTGGSVSTLTIQRTQQEDSAVYLCASSFTYEQYFGPGTRLTVT.